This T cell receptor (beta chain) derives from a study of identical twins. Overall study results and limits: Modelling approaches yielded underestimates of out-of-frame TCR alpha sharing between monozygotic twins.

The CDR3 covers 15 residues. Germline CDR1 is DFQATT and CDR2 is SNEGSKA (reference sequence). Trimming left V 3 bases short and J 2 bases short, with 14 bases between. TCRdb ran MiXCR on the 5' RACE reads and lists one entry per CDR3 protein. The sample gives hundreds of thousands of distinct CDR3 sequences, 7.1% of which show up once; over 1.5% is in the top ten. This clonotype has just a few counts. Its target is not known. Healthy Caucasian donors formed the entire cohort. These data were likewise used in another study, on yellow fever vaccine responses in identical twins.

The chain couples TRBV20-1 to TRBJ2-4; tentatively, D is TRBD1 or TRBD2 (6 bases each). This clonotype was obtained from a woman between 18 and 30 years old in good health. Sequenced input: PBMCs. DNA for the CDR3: TGCAGTGCTAGGGGGGGCCCCCACCCCAAAAACATTCAGTACTTC. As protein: CSARGGPHPKNIQYF.